This TCR beta chain was obtained from a study of technical replicates of blood from several donors. J gave up 6 bases and V 3 bases, and 15 bases lay outside the gene matches. There are 18 residues in the CDR3. CDR1 is SGHAT and CDR2 is FQNNGV in the germline V gene. TCRdb's copy holds only in-frame clones and misses some; the assay was immunoSEQ multiplex PCR. The sample shows 73,000 or so clones, over 75% of them seen only once. The sequence was obtained from a human donor in good health. Sequencing was performed on T cells isolated from PBMCs. This sequence joins TRBV11-2 and TRBJ2-1, with 9 bases aligning to TRBD1. In nucleotides, the CDR3 is TGTGCCAGCAGCTTGGGTACTAGCGTTTTACAGGGGGCCAATGAGCAGTTCTTC. Protein sequence: CASSLGTSVLQGANEQFF.